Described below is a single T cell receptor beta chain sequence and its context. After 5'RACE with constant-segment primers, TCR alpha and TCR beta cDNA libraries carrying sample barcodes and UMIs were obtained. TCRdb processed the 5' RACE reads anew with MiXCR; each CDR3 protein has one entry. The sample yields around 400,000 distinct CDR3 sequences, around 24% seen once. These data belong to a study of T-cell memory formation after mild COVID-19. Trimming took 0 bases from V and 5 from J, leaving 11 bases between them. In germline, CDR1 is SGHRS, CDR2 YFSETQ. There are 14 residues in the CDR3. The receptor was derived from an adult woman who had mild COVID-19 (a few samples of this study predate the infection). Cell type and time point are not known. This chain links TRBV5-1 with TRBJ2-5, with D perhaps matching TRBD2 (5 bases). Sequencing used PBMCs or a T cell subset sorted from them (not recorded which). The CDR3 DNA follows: TGCGCCAGCAGCTTGGTGCCGGGAATGGAGACCCAGTACTTC. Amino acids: CASSLVPGMETQYF.